This T cell receptor (beta chain) was documented in a study of cytomegalovirus exposure and HLA in healthy donors. Study-wide background: T cells numbering 150 million to 200 million yielded fewer than 140 million unique TCR beta sequences in an earlier analysis. Study-level results: An ancestry cluster, one associated with Asian ancestry, reportedly showed fewer N-insertions than the roughly 670-donor mean in a later analysis.

Donors counted as nominally healthy when sampled, yet unrecorded immune exposures were likely. In regard to this clone: What it binds is unknown.

Germline CDR1 is LGHNA and CDR2 is YSLEER. Losses at the gene ends were 1 base for V and 0 bases for J; bases not matched to a gene: 4. The CDR3 loop spans 16 amino acids. The PCR was carried out with 60 Vbeta primers and 13 Jbeta primers. Study processing details: A later analysis counted 70 million to 85 million unique TCR beta chains, around 10 million shared. Data came from immunoSEQ multiplex PCR; TCRdb stores just in-frame clones and leaves some out. From that table come the V and J calls and clone size; the DNA was used to work out D and trimming. The repertoire holds about 130,000 clones, with 70% to 85% as singletons.

The sequence derives from a boy younger than 10 in good health and CMV-seronegative. The chain combines TRBV4-3 with TRBJ2-7, with TRBD1 identical over 9 bases. The sequenced sample consisted of PBMCs. CDR3 nucleotides: TGCGCCAGCAGCCAAGCGGGGACAGGGAGCTCCTACGAGCAGTACTTC. Its protein is CASSQAGTGSSYEQYF.